This T cell receptor (beta chain) is drawn from a study of blood T cell repertoires in COVID-19. Background on the study: Acute-phase and convalescent COVID-19 samples originated in the United States, Italy and Spain. PBMCs, B-cell-depleted T cells, or T cells were the source of the cDNA or gDNA that made up the material.

This clone appeared a few times. During active infection, Seattle patients enrolled and were then monitored through disease. Under the authors' procedure: Amplification with reference gene primers provided the estimates of nucleated cell counts. Repertoires were generated with immunoSEQ multiplex PCR, while TCRdb's copy carries only in-frame clones and drops some. D and trimming come from the DNA, and the V and J calls and clone size come from that table. Of 300,000 to 400,000 clones in the sample, about 89% were seen once. Germline V CDR1 and CDR2: GTSNPN, SVGIG (reference sequence). J was trimmed by 4 bases and V by 2 bases; bases with no gene match: 0. This CDR3 contains 12 residues.

The source material was peripheral blood. The receptor was derived from a woman aged 55-69 years with COVID-19, enrolled during active disease. The V gene is TRBV30, the J gene TRBJ2-5, with TRBD2 identical over 8 bases. This CDR3 reads CAWSSGGETQYF. In DNA, the CDR3 is TGTGCCTGGAGTAGCGGGGGAGAGACCCAGTACTTC.